The 17 T cell receptor beta chains given below trace back to one sample, sequenced in a study of neurological immune-mediated disorders. TCRdb processed the 5' RACE reads anew with MiXCR; each CDR3 protein has one entry. Of over 55,000 distinct CDR3 sequences in the sample, roughly a tenth were seen once. Time point of the sample: longitudinal time-point 1 (baseline). The sample was PBMCs. All receptors come from a young man in good health.

This clonotype occurred many times. This chain links TRBV5-1 with TRBJ1-3, with a tentative D call TRBD1 (5 bases). Germline CDR1 reads SGHRS; CDR2 reads YFSETQ. The CDR3 is 15 amino acids. Trimming stripped 0 bases from V and 1 base from J, with 8 bases between. CDR3 sequence (DNA): TGCGCCAGCAGCTTGGTGCAGGGTTCTGGAAACACCATATATTTT. Its protein is CASSLVQGSGNTIYF.

In its sample, this clonotype was seen many times. V and J are TRBV29-1 and TRBJ1-4; D gene unclear. The CDR3 extends over 13 amino acids. The V gene's germline CDR1 is SQVTM and CDR2 ANQGSEA. V was trimmed by 3 bases and J by 8 bases, leaving 13 bases between them. The CDR3 DNA is TGCAGCGTTGAGGGGATTTATGGAGAAAAACTGTTTTTT. This codes for CSVEGIYGEKLFF.

This clonotype showed up many times. The rearrangement joins TRBV12-3 or TRBV12-4 to TRBJ1-4; 8 bases align to TRBD1. The trim removed 3 bases at V and 4 bases at J, leaving 7 bases unmatched. This CDR3 comprises 16 residues. The CDR3 nucleotides read TGTGCCAGCAGTTTTTTTCCAGGGGGCGGTAATGAAAAACTGTTTTTT. It translates to CASSFFPGGGNEKLFF.

This clonotype turned up a few times. This chain links TRBV19 with TRBJ2-1, with 9 positions matching TRBD1. The ends lost 6 bases at V and 7 bases at J; junction bases unmatched: 10. This CDR3 has 15 residues. Germline V gives CDR1 LNHDA, CDR2 SQIVND (reference sequence). The CDR3 DNA reads TGTGCCAGTAGCGCAAGGACAGGGGCCTGGAATGAGCAGTTCTTC. Translating gives CASSARTGAWNEQFF.

In this sample, this clonotype turned up many times. The chain couples TRBV27 to TRBJ2-4, with 12 bases that match TRBD1. V lost 10 bases and J lost 1; bases outside the gene matches: 17. The CDR3 sequence is 19 residues long. CDR1 is MNHEY, CDR2 SMNVEV, per germline (reference sequence). CDR3 loop: CATLSRDRGRVLAKNIQYF. CDR3 sequence (DNA): TGTGCCACCCTATCCCGGGACAGGGGGCGGGTATTGGCCAAAAACATTCAGTACTTC.

This clonotype came up many times. The genes are TRBV10-3 and TRBJ2-7; D not resolved. Trimming shortened V by 2 bases and J by 3 bases, and 11 bases separated the two germline ends. This CDR3 contains 14 residues. Germline loops: CDR1 ENHRY, CDR2 SYGVKD. CDR3 nucleotides: TGTGCCATCAGTGAGCGGGCGCCGGACTACGAGCAGTACTTC. Its protein is CAISERAPDYEQYF.

In its sample, this clonotype was seen many times. CDR3 DNA sequence: TGCGCCAGCAGCCCAGGGGGGAGCAATCAGCCCCAGCATTTT. Translation: CASSPGGSNQPQHF. This chain uses TRBV4-1 with TRBJ1-5; the match to TRBD1 covers 7 bases. The V and J ends lost 4 bases and 1 base, in that order; junction bases with no gene match: 1. CDR1 is MGHRA, CDR2 YSYEKL, per germline. The CDR3 sequence is 14 residues long.

This clonotype was detected ten times or more. V usage is TRBV29-1 and J usage is TRBJ1-1; D is unresolved. Germline CDR1 is SQVTM and CDR2 is ANQGSEA. The CDR3 totals 10 residues. The V end lost 6 bases, the J end lost 6 bases, and 8 bases lay between the germline ends. Written as DNA, the CDR3 is TGCAGCGTCGCCACGGCTGAAGCTTTCTTT. This translates into CSVATAEAFF.

In its sample, this clonotype was seen many times. V usage is TRBV5-5 and J usage is TRBJ2-3, with D unclear. The CDR3 runs to 15 residues. Germline-derived CDR1 and CDR2 are SGHKS and YYEKEE (reference sequence). V was pared by 0 bases and J by 2 bases, with 10 bases between. The CDR3 spells CASSLVVGHTDTQYF. In nucleotides, the CDR3 is TGTGCCAGCAGCTTGGTGGTCGGCCACACAGATACGCAGTATTTT.

This clonotype has at least ten counts. This chain connects TRBV10-3 to TRBJ2-3; possible D gene TRBD2, 6 bases. V shed 7 bases and J shed 0 bases, with 8 bases lying between them. This CDR3 comprises 13 residues. Germline CDR1 reads ENHRY; CDR2 reads SYGVKD. The CDR3 reads CAITTSSTDTQYF. The CDR3 DNA reads TGTGCCATCACCACTAGCAGCACAGATACGCAGTATTTT.

The sample holds many counts of this clonotype. The gene calls are TRBV20-1 and TRBJ2-3, with a weak D call TRBD2 (5 bases). The CDR3 is made up of 13 amino acids. CDR1 is DFQATT, CDR2 SNEGSKA, per germline (reference sequence). The V gene lost 3 bases and the J gene lost 2 bases, with 9 bases spanning the gap. The CDR3 protein is CSASKRTTDTQYF. The CDR3 coding sequence is TGCAGTGCTAGTAAGCGGACCACAGATACGCAGTATTTT.

This clonotype has a count of ten or more. The chain joins TRBV20-1 to TRBJ2-1; 9 nucleotides align to TRBD2. Germline V CDR1 and CDR2: DFQATT, SNEGSKA (reference sequence). The CDR3 spans 18 residues. The V gene end was trimmed by 0 bases and the J gene end by 0 bases; junction bases not matched to a gene: 9. The CDR3 is CSARDEIRGRVSYNEQFF. CDR3 nucleotides: TGCAGTGCTAGAGATGAAATACGCGGGAGGGTCTCCTACAATGAGCAGTTCTTC.

Details on this clonotype: A much bigger clone sits one base away, suggesting this may be a read error. The chain uses TRBV14 and TRBJ2-1, with unresolved D. Germline CDR1 SGHDN, CDR2 FVKESK. The CDR3 covers 11 residues. Between the trimmed V and J ends, which lost 5 bases and 7 bases, there was a span of 6 bases. DNA for the CDR3: TGTGCCAGCAGCATGAATAATGAGCAGTTCTTC. Encoded protein: CASSMNNEQFF.

This clonotype was detected ten times or more. The rearrangement joins TRBV4-2 to TRBJ1-1, with 7 bases matching TRBD1. V gave up 2 bases and J gave up 6 bases; unmatched junction bases: 6. The germline V gene encodes CDR1 LGHNA and CDR2 YNFKEQ. The CDR3 length is 14 residues. CDR3 residues: CASSQFKGASEAFF. CDR3 nucleotides: TGTGCCAGCAGCCAATTTAAGGGGGCGTCTGAAGCTTTCTTT.

There are many counts of this clonotype. The chain couples TRBV5-1 to TRBJ1-1, with D maybe TRBD1 (5 bases). The V gene lost 2 bases and the J gene lost 4 bases, with 6 bases spanning the gap. The CDR3 is 12 residues long. Germline V gives CDR1 SGHRS, CDR2 YFSETQ. CDR3 nucleotide sequence: TGCGCCAGCAGCTTTAGGGGCACTGAAGCTTTCTTT. Translating it yields CASSFRGTEAFF. Full variable domain (rest looked up from reference TRBV5-1 and TRBJ1-1): KAGVTQTPRYLIKTRGQQVTLSCSPISGHRSVSWYQQTPGQGLQFLFEYFSETQRNKGNFPGRFSGRQFSNSRSEMNVSTLELGDSALYLCASSFRGTEAFFGQGTRLTVV.

This clonotype was recorded many times. The J gene is TRBJ1-6, the V gene TRBV20-1, with 7 bases that match TRBD1. Unmatched junction bases numbered 10, after V lost 5 bases and J lost 0 bases. The CDR3 has 17 residues. Germline CDR1 and CDR2: DFQATT and SNEGSKA (reference sequence). The CDR3 nucleotides read TGCAGTGCTCCCGAGACAGGGCTAAGCTCCTATAATTCACCCCTCCACTTT. The encoded protein is CSAPETGLSSYNSPLHF.

This clonotype has ten or more counts. V gene TRBV29-1 combines with J gene TRBJ1-5, with no clear D. This CDR3 is 12 amino acids long. V shed 6 bases and J shed 0 bases, with 6 bases lying between them. Germline V gene data show CDR1 as SQVTM and CDR2 as ANQGSEA. DNA for the CDR3: TGCAGCGTAGGTAATAGCAATCAGCCCCAGCATTTT. Translation: CSVGNSNQPQHF.